This T cell receptor beta chain was identified in a study of cytomegalovirus exposure and HLA in healthy donors. Study findings and constraints: Links to common viral pathogens appeared, in a later analysis, for several of the most significant clusters.

For this clone: The target antigen is unknown.

With 60 Vbeta and 13 Jbeta primers, the PCR was carried out. Sequenced by immunoSEQ multiplex PCR; TCRdb stores in-frame clones only, minus some. The sample lists about 130,000 clones; approximately 83% were seen once. The CDR3 extends over 16 amino acids. V lost 0 bases to trimming and J lost 7 bases; unmatched junction nucleotides: 7. Germline CDR1 reads LGHNA; CDR2 reads YSLEER. Sequenced material: PBMCs. This rearrangement joins TRBV4-3 to TRBJ2-1, with 9 bases fitting TRBD2. This clonotype was sampled from a woman aged 40-49 years in good health and CMV-seropositive. The CDR3 nucleotides are TGCGCCAGCAGCCAAGATTTCCTAGCGGGAATTAATGAGCAGTTCTTC. As protein: CASSQDFLAGINEQFF.